A single T cell receptor beta chain is shown here with its context. Its antigen remains unknown. The method was immunoSEQ multiplex PCR; TCRdb's version includes in-frame clones alone and lacks a portion of them. The sample comprises about 33,000 clones, 80% to 90% of which are singletons, and nearly 4.5% rests with the top ten. This specimen comes from a study of STAT5B mutations in CD4+ large granular lymphocyte leukemia. Germline CDR1 LNHNV, CDR2 YYDKDF (reference sequence). Trimming shortened V by 3 bases and J by 0 bases, and 9 bases separated the two germline ends. CDR3 length equals 15 residues. Findings and caveats of the study: Without putative leukemic clones, patient CD4-sorted repertoires remained more clonal than healthy CD4+ repertoires. Main leukemic clonotypes were patient-specific, but roughly 26% appeared at low frequency elsewhere. Top patient clones used TRBV06 genes more often: 8/27 versus 2/35 in controls.

Material: CD4+ T cells from blood buffy coats. The V call is TRBV15, the J call TRBJ2-4; possibly TRBD1 for D (5 bases). The sequence was collected from a human donor in good health. In DNA form, the CDR3 reads TGTGCCACCAGCAGGGACAAGGGAGCCAAAAACATTCAGTACTTC. Translated: CATSRDKGAKNIQYF.